This TCR beta chain stems from a study of T cells in localized non-small cell lung cancer. General study points: Clonality peaked in uninvolved adjacent lung rather than tumor. Because researchers sequenced only one region of the tumor, heterogeneity is still possible.

On this clone itself: Its antigen is not known.

The V gene lost 8 bases and the J gene lost 4 bases, with 12 bases spanning the gap. The CDR3 loop spans 13 amino acids. CDR1 and CDR2 (germline): SNHLY, FYNNEI. The repertoire was sequenced with immunoSEQ multiplex PCR; TCRdb's copy has only in-frame clones and lacks some. Among more than 45,000 clones listed, 65% to 85% were seen once. The material sequenced was peripheral blood mononuclear cells, taken before any cancer treatment. The receptor was isolated from a man between 40 and 70 years old with stage III lung adenocarcinoma. The chain combines TRBV2 with TRBJ1-3, with a possible D match to TRBD1 (6 bases). For the CDR3, the DNA is TGTGCCAGCTTACCAGACAGGGGAAACACCATATATTTT. This sequence encodes CASLPDRGNTIYF.